This T cell receptor beta chain was retrieved from a study of read filtering for tumor transcriptome and immune sequencing. Study as a whole: Patients were 17 male and approximately 15 female, mean age 65.9 years, range about 45 to 85.

Many counts were recorded for this clonotype. Molecular barcoded adaptors covering alpha/delta and beta/gamma chains were used on approximately 400 ng RNA. Each CDR3 protein is one row after TCRdb ran MiXCR on the reads. The table lists approximately 40,000 distinct CDR3 sequences, approximately 13% of them singletons. Sequenced input: a population of CD138-negative cells sorted from bone marrow. The sequence was collected from a donor at least 40 years old with multiple myeloma.

CDR3 nucleotides: TGTGCCAGCACCTTGACAATGATTAACACTGAAGCTTTCTTT. It specifies CASTLTMINTEAFF. The chain recombines TRBV12-3 or TRBV12-4 with TRBJ1-1; D is undetermined. There are 14 residues in the CDR3. V was shortened by 7 bases and J by 2 bases, with 14 bases between the two germline ends.